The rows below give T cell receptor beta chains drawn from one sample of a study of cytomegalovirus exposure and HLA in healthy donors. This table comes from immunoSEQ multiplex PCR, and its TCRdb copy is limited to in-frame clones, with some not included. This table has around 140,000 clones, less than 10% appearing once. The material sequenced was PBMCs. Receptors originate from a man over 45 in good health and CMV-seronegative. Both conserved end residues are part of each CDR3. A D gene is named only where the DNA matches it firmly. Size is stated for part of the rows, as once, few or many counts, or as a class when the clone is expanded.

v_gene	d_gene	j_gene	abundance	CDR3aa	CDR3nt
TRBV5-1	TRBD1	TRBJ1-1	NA	CASSSTRTGNTEAFF	TGCGCCAGCAGTTCGACCAGGACAGGGAACACTGAAGCTTTCTTT
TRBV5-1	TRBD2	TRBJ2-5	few	CASSRQTSGGSSVETQYF	TGCGCCAGCAGCAGGCAGACTAGCGGGGGTTCCTCGGTAGAGACCCAGTACTTC
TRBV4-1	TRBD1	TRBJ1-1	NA	CASSQGNVYTGQGNTEAFF	TGCGCCAGCAGCCAAGGGAATGTTTACACCGGACAGGGGAACACTGAAGCTTTCTTT
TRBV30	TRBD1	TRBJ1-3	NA	CAWSRDSSGNTIYF	TGTGCCTGGAGCCGGGACAGCTCTGGAAACACCATATATTTT
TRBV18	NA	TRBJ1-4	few	CASSPTGGATNEKLFF	TGTGCCAGCTCACCGACCGGAGGGGCAACTAATGAAAAACTGTTTTTT
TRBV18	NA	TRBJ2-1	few	CASSPLQDKGNEQFF	TGTGCCAGCTCACCCCTGCAGGACAAGGGAAATGAGCAGTTCTTC
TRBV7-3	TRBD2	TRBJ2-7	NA	CASSGTSGAYEQYF	TGTGCCAGCAGTGGGACTAGCGGGGCCTACGAGCAGTACTTC
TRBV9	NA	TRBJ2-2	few	CASSVQGSGELFF	TGTGCCAGCAGCGTTCAGGGTTCCGGGGAGCTGTTTTTT
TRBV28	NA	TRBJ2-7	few	CASSPPVPFYEQYF	TGTGCCAGCAGCCCACCGGTACCCTTCTACGAGCAGTACTTC
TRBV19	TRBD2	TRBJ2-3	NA	CASSWGLAGISTDTQYF	TGTGCCAGTAGTTGGGGACTAGCGGGGATTAGCACAGATACGCAGTATTTT
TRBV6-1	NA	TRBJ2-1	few	CASSGHSGSSYNEQFF	TGTGCCAGCAGTGGCCATAGCGGAAGCTCCTACAATGAGCAGTTCTTC
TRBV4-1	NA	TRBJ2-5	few	CASSQITGSSQETQYF	TGCGCCAGCAGCCAAATAACAGGGAGTAGCCAAGAGACCCAGTACTTC
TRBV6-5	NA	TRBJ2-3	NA	CATTRVGTDTQYF	TGTGCCACCACCCGTGTAGGCACAGATACGCAGTATTTT
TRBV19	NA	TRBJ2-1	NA	CASSILGGAALEQFF	TGTGCCAGTAGTATATTGGGCGGGGCGGCCCTTGAGCAGTTCTTC
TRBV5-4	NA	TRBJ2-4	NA	CASSLGGLDIQYF	TGTGCCAGCAGCTTGGGCGGACTGGACATTCAGTACTTC
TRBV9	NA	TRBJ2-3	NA	CASSGASWGEKTDTQYF	TGTGCCAGCAGCGGTGCGAGTTGGGGGGAGAAAACAGATACGCAGTATTTT
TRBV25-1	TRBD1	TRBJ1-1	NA	CASHPRDRGLATEAFF	TGTGCCAGCCATCCCAGGGACAGGGGGCTGGCCACTGAAGCTTTCTTT
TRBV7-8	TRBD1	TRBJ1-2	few	CASSGQVSLNGYTF	TGTGCCAGCAGCGGACAGGTTTCTCTTAATGGCTACACCTTC
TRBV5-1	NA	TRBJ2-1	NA	CASSLAARAGNEQFF	TGCGCCAGCAGCTTGGCCGCGCGGGCGGGCAATGAGCAGTTCTTC
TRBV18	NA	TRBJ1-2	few	CASSPPSGGVGYTF	TGTGCCAGCTCACCACCGTCGGGGGGGGTTGGCTACACCTTC
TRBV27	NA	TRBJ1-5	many	CASSFTSQPQHF	TGTGCCAGCAGTTTCACAAGTCAGCCCCAGCATTTT
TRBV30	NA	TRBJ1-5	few	CAWSWGLLTGDQPQHF	TGTGCCTGGAGTTGGGGCCTCCTCACGGGGGATCAGCCCCAGCATTTT
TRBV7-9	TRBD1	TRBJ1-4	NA	CASSVRRQGSNEKLFF	TGTGCCAGCAGCGTAAGGAGACAGGGGTCGAATGAAAAACTGTTTTTT
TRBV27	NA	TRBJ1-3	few	CASSQSGSSGNTIYF	TGTGCCAGCAGCCAAAGCGGTAGCTCTGGAAACACCATATATTTT
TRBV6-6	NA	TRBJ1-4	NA	CASRPSGVGGEKLFF	TGTGCCAGCCGGCCCAGCGGCGTGGGAGGGGAAAAACTGTTTTTT
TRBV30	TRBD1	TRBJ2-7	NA	CAWSPRQGHEQYF	TGTGCCTGGAGCCCCCGACAGGGTCACGAGCAGTACTTC
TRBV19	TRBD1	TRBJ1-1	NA	CASSTRTGRSEAFF	TGTGCCAGTAGTACCCGGACAGGGAGGTCTGAAGCTTTCTTT
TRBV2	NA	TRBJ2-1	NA	CASRGEMGSYNEQFF	TGTGCCAGCAGGGGAGAGATGGGCTCCTACAATGAGCAGTTCTTC
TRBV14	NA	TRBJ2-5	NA	CASSQDVTSSQETQYF	TGTGCCAGCAGCCAAGATGTAACTAGCAGCCAAGAGACCCAGTACTTC
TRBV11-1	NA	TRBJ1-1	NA	CASSSPTGLNTEAFF	TGTGCCAGCAGCTCCCCGACAGGACTGAACACTGAAGCTTTCTTT
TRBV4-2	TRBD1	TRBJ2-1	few	CASSQFPGTGIDNEQFF	TGTGCCAGCAGCCAATTTCCCGGGACAGGGATTGACAATGAGCAGTTCTTC
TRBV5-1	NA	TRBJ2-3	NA	CASSLTGREVDTQYF	TGCGCCAGCAGCTTGACCGGCCGCGAGGTAGATACGCAGTATTTT
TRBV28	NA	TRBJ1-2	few	CASSLGRAPSGYTF	TGTGCCAGCAGTTTGGGGAGGGCCCCTAGTGGCTACACCTTC
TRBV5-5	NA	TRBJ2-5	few	CASSRPGGEETQYF	TGTGCCAGCAGCCGCCCGGGCGGGGAAGAGACCCAGTACTTC
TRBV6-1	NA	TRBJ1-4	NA	CASSDEGSHEKLFF	TGTGCCAGCAGTGATGAGGGATCGCATGAAAAACTGTTTTTT
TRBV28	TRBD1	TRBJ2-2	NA	CASSTSWTGLHTGELFF	TGTGCCAGCAGCACCTCTTGGACAGGGCTACACACCGGGGAGCTGTTTTTT
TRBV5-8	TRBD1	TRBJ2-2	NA	CASSPTGVGELFF	TGTGCCAGCAGCCCGACAGGGGTGGGGGAGCTGTTTTTT
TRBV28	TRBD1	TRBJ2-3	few	CASSETGTGGTDTQYF	TGTGCCAGCAGCGAAACCGGGACAGGGGGCACAGATACGCAGTATTTT
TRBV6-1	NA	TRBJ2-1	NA	CASSTGGENEQFF	TGTGCCAGCAGTACCGGCGGGGAAAATGAGCAGTTCTTC
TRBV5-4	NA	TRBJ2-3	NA	CASSPRAAGAQDTQYF	TGTGCCAGCAGCCCCAGGGCGGCGGGGGCCCAAGATACGCAGTATTTT
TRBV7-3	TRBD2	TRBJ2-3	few	CASSLMSSGSSTDTQYF	TGTGCCAGCAGCTTAATGTCTAGCGGGAGCAGCACAGATACGCAGTATTTT
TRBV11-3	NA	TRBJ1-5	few	CATQQNLNQPQHF	TGTGCCACCCAACAGAACCTGAATCAGCCCCAGCATTTT
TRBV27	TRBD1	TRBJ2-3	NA	CASSLAAGTDQRTDTQYF	TGTGCCAGCAGTTTAGCCGCCGGGACAGACCAAAGAACAGATACGCAGTATTTT